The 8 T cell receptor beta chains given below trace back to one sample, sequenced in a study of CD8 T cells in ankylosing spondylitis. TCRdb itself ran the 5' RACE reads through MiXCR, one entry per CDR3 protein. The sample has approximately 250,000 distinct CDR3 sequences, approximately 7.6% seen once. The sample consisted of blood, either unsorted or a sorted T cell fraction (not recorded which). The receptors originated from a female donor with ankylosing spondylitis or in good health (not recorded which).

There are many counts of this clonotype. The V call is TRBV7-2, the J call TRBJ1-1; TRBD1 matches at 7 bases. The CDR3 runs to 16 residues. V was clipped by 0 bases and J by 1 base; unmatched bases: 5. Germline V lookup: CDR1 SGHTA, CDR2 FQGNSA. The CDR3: CASSLAGGAGNTEAFF. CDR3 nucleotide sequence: TGTGCCAGCAGCTTAGCAGGGGGCGCTGGGAACACTGAAGCTTTCTTT.

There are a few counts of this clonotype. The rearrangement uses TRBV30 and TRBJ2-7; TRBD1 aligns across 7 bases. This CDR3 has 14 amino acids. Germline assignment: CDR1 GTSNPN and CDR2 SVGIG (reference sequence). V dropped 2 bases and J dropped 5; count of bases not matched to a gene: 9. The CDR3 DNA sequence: TGTGCCTGGAGTCTCACAGGGGCGAGCGACGAGCAGTACTTC. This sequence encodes CAWSLTGASDEQYF.

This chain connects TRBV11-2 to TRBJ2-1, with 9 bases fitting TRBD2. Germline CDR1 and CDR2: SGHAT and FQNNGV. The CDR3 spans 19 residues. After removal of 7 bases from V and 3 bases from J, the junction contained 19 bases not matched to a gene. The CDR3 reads CASNPMPTSGVRLYNEQFF. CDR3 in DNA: TGTGCCAGCAACCCCATGCCGACTAGCGGAGTCCGCCTCTACAATGAGCAGTTCTTC.

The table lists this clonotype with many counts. This chain's CDR3 is CSAQGLAGTDTQYF. The CDR3 DNA reads TGCAGTGCCCAGGGACTAGCGGGCACAGATACGCAGTATTTT. V gene TRBV20-1 combines with J gene TRBJ2-3; 11 bases map to TRBD2. The ends lost 6 bases at V and 1 base at J; junction bases unmatched: 3. Per germline, CDR1 DFQATT and CDR2 SNEGSKA (reference sequence). The length of the CDR3 is 14 residues.

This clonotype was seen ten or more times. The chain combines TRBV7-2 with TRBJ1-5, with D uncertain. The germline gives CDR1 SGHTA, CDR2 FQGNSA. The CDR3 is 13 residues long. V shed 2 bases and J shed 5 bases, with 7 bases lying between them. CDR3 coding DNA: TGTGCCAGCAGCTTAACCGTGCATCAGCCCCAGCATTTT. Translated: CASSLTVHQPQHF.

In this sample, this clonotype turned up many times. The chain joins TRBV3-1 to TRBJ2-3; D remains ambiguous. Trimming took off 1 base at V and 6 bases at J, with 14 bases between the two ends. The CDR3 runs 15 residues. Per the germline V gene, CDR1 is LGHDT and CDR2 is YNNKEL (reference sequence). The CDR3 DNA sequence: TGTGCCAGCAGCCAAGGGGGTATAAGGTTTGATACGCAGTATTTT. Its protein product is CASSQGGIRFDTQYF.

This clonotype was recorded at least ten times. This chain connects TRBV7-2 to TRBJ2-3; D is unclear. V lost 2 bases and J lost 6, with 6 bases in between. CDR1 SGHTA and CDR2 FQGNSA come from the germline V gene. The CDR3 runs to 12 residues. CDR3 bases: TGTGCCAGCAGCTTACCATACGATACGCAGTATTTT. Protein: CASSLPYDTQYF.

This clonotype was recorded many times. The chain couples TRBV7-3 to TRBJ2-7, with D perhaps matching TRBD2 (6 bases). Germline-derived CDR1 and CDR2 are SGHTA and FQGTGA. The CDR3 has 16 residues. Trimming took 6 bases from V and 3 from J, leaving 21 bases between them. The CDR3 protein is CASRPLLRLAFYEQYF. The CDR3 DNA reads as TGTGCCAGCAGACCTCTCCTACGGCTAGCGTTCTACGAGCAGTACTTC.